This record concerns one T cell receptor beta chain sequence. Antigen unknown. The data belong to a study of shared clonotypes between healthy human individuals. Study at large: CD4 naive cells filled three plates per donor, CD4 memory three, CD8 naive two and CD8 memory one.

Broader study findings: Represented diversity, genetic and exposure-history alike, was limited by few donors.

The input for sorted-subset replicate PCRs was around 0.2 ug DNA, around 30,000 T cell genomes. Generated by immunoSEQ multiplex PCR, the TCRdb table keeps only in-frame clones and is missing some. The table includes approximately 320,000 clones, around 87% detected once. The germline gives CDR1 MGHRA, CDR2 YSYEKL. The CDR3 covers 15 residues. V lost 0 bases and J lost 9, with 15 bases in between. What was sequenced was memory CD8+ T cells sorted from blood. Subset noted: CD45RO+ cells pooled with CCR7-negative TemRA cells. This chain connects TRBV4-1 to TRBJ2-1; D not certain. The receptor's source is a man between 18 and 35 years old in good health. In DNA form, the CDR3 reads TGCGCCAGCAGCCAAGAAGGACGTACGGTCGCTGAGCAGTTCTTC. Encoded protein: CASSQEGRTVAEQFF.